This T cell receptor (beta chain) was retrieved from a study of blood T cell repertoires in COVID-19. Study-wide context: Both acute and convalescent COVID-19 samples were obtained from the United States, Italy and Spain.

The length of the CDR3 is 16 residues. The junction had 3 bases not matched to a gene; V was cut back by 4 bases and J by 2 bases. Germline values: CDR1 SNHLY, CDR2 FYNNEI. The assay was immunoSEQ multiplex PCR, and TCRdb's table has in-frame clones only and misses some. The table lists a few hundred thousand clones, less than 90% of them singletons. Participants spanned ages roughly 18 to 95 years and resided in roughly 22 US areas. For recovered donors of Cohort 3, there were two negative PCRs, clearance, or symptom resolution. The clonotype comes from a woman aged 30 to 39 who had recovered from COVID-19. The sample taken for sequencing was PBMCs or T cells enriched from blood (not recorded which). The rearrangement links TRBV2 to TRBJ2-3; the match to TRBD2 covers 13 bases. CDR3: CASSVGLAGLTDTQYF. CDR3 bases: TGTGCCAGCAGTGTGGGACTAGCGGGGCTCACAGATACGCAGTATTTT.